These 10 T cell receptor beta chains came from one sample sequenced in a study of Ad26.COV2.S vaccination and SARS-CoV-2 variants. The table came from immunoSEQ multiplex PCR; TCRdb's copy has only in-frame clones and leaves some out. This table holds some 420,000 clones, roughly 90% found once. Treatment reported: 15 to 20 received Ad26.COV2.S at low or high dose, single or two shots; several received placebo; per-sample allocation not given. Repertoires come from day 63 after the first vaccine or placebo injection. The sample here was peripheral blood, taken in a trial of Ad26.COV2.S vaccine versus placebo. The receptors here all came from a person between 18 and 59 years old who received the Ad26.COV2.S COVID-19 vaccine or a placebo.

About this clone itself: Different DNA sequences within this sample yield the same CDR3. The V gene is TRBV5-1, the J gene TRBJ1-1; D not resolved. Germline V gene sequence: CDR1 SGHRS, CDR2 YFSETQ. The CDR3 is 14 amino acids. Trimming left V 0 bases short and J 0 bases short, with 6 bases between. The CDR3 reads CASSLGHLNTEAFF. The CDR3 DNA follows: TGCGCCAGCAGCTTGGGACACCTGAACACTGAAGCTTTCTTT.

The table lists this clone with a count of one. This chain joins TRBV27 and TRBJ2-7; D may be TRBD1 (5 bases). V was cut by 8 bases and J by 3 bases, with 17 bases left in between. Per germline, CDR1 MNHEY and CDR2 SMNVEV (reference sequence). The CDR3 length is 14 residues. The CDR3 protein is CASSLRGEFYEQYF. The CDR3 DNA follows: TGTGCCAGCTCCCTTAGGGGTGAATTCTACGAGCAGTACTTC.

The rearrangement joins TRBV5-1 to TRBJ2-1; no clear D. Germline V gene data show CDR1 as SGHRS and CDR2 as YFSETQ. V lost 3 bases and J lost 0, with 10 bases in between. CDR3 length: 15 residues. As DNA, the CDR3 is TGCGCCAGCAGCTCGTCCGCGCCCTCCTACAATGAGCAGTTCTTC. It encodes CASSSSAPSYNEQFF.

The gene calls are TRBV9 and TRBJ2-7; TRBD2 aligns across 7 bases. The CDR3 loop spans 13 amino acids. V lost 4 bases and J lost 6; bases outside the gene matches: 7. The germline V gene has CDR1 SGDLS and CDR2 YYNGEE. The CDR3 here is CASSFGGGSEQYF. CDR3 in DNA: TGTGCCAGCAGCTTCGGGGGAGGGAGCGAGCAGTACTTC.

The rearrangement links TRBV11-2 to TRBJ2-7; D assignment may be TRBD1 or TRBD2 (5 bases each). The V end was cut by 6 bases, the J end by 2 bases, with 17 bases between. CDR1 SGHAT and CDR2 FQNNGV come from the germline V gene. The CDR3 sequence is 15 residues long. The CDR3 is CASRLYGAQAYEQYF. Written as DNA, the CDR3 is TGTGCCAGCAGACTTTACGGGGCCCAAGCCTACGAGCAGTACTTC. The variable domain in full, with the rest retrieved from reference TRBV11-2 and TRBJ2-7, is EAGVAQSPRYKIIEKRQSVAFWCNPISGHATLYWYQQILGQGPKLLIQFQNNGVVDDSQLPKDRFSAERLKGVDSTLKIQPAKLEDSAVYLCASRLYGAQAYEQYFGPGTRLTVT.

The J gene is TRBJ2-5, the V gene TRBV19; 9 bases align to TRBD1. The germline CDR1 and CDR2 sequences are LNHDA and SQIVND (reference sequence). The ends lost 4 bases at V and 4 bases at J; junction bases unmatched: 7. The CDR3 is 15 amino acids. The CDR3 region is CASSRGQGLLETQYF. DNA of the CDR3: TGTGCCAGTAGTAGGGGACAGGGACTTTTAGAGACCCAGTACTTC.

This clone appeared a few times. This chain joins TRBV4-1 and TRBJ1-1; D remains ambiguous. Germline CDR1 is MGHRA and CDR2 is YSYEKL. This CDR3 region has 16 residues. Trimming took off 4 bases at V and 1 base at J, with 16 bases between the two ends. CDR3 bases: TGCGCCAGCAGCCTCGGGAGCGTGGAGCAGAACACTGAAGCTTTCTTT. Translated: CASSLGSVEQNTEAFF.

The gene calls are TRBV5-1 and TRBJ1-1; D is perhaps TRBD1 (6 bases). V was shortened by 0 bases and J by 8 bases, with 11 bases between the two germline ends. Germline V CDR1 and CDR2: SGHRS, YFSETQ. The CDR3 sequence is 13 residues long. CDR3 protein: CASSLEGTGEAFF. The CDR3 nucleotides read TGCGCCAGCAGCTTGGAGGGAACAGGGGAAGCTTTCTTT.

The DNA for the CDR3 is TGTGCCAGCAAGTGGTCGGGGGCGGGTGGCTACACCTTC. Translating it yields CASKWSGAGGYTF. This chain links TRBV25-1 with TRBJ1-2; TRBD1 might be the D (6 bases). V was trimmed by 7 bases and J by 7 bases, leaving 16 bases between them. CDR3 length equals 13 residues. Germline V CDR1 and CDR2: MGHDK, SYGVNS.

The chain has TRBV28 and TRBJ2-4; possibly TRBD2 for D (5 bases). Between the trimmed V and J ends, which lost 6 bases and 0 bases, there was a span of 15 bases. Germline V gives CDR1 MDHEN, CDR2 SYDVKM. This CDR3 has 16 amino acids. CDR3: CASSPRGKLAKNIQYF. As DNA, the CDR3 is TGTGCCAGCAGCCCTCGGGGTAAATTAGCCAAAAACATTCAGTACTTC.